A selection of T cell receptor beta chains follows, all from one sample in a study of blood T cells in healthy people across ages. TCRdb analysed the 5' RACE reads with MiXCR anew, one entry per CDR3 protein. The table lists around 800,000 distinct CDR3 sequences, around 45% of them singletons. Sequencing was done on a sample of blood. The receptors here all came from an elderly man in good health. Both conserved end residues are part of each CDR3. The order of the fields is D gene, clone size, V gene, J gene, CDR3 protein, CDR3 DNA. D genes are given only for firm matches. The size of a clone is reported for some rows only, either as once, few or many, or as a class for expanded clones.

TRBD1,few,TRBV7-3,TRBJ1-5,CASSLTFRGTGSNQPQHF,TGTGCCAGCAGCTTAACGTTTCGCGGGACAGGCTCTAATCAGCCCCAGCATTTT
TRBD2,NA,TRBV6-2/TRBV6-3,TRBJ2-7,CASSNPRLAPRTYEQYF,TGTGCCAGCAGTAACCCGAGACTAGCCCCCCGGACCTACGAGCAGTACTTC
NA,few,TRBV4-3,TRBJ2-1,CASSQEGRGYYNEQFF,TGCGCCAGCAGCCAAGAGGGCAGGGGTTACTACAATGAGCAGTTCTTC
NA,NA,TRBV4-1,TRBJ2-3,CASSPGVDPSTDTQYF,TGCGCCAGCAGCCCAGGGGTCGACCCTAGCACAGATACGCAGTATTTT
NA,NA,TRBV25-1,TRBJ2-7,CASSEWAGYEQYF,TGTGCCAGCAGTGAATGGGCCGGGTACGAGCAGTACTTC
NA,NA,TRBV5-1,TRBJ2-1,CASSLLSREYNEQFF,TGCGCCAGCAGCTTGTTGAGCAGAGAGTACAATGAGCAGTTCTTC
TRBD1,NA,TRBV29-1,TRBJ1-5,CSVVEKGGHQPQHF,TGCAGCGTTGTCGAGAAAGGGGGCCATCAGCCCCAGCATTTT
NA,NA,TRBV11-3,TRBJ2-7,CASSLDPDNEQYF,TGTGCCAGCAGCTTAGATCCAGACAATGAGCAGTACTTC
NA,NA,TRBV6-6,TRBJ2-1,CASRLGRQDHEQFF,TGTGCCAGCAGACTGGGACGCCAGGACCATGAGCAGTTCTTC
TRBD1,few,TRBV5-8,TRBJ1-4,CASSIGQGATNEKLFF,TGTGCCAGCAGCATAGGACAGGGGGCAACTAATGAAAAACTGTTTTTT
TRBD2,NA,TRBV7-2,TRBJ2-3,CASSQRTSGGKGTQYF,TGTGCCAGCAGCCAACGGACTAGCGGGGGAAAAGGTACGCAGTATTTT
TRBD2,many,TRBV20-1,TRBJ2-3,CSASQAGVADTQYF,TGCAGTGCTTCCCAAGCGGGAGTTGCAGATACGCAGTATTTT
NA,NA,TRBV12-3/TRBV12-4,TRBJ2-5,CASSPPGGWETQYF,TGTGCCAGCAGCCCACCGGGCGGGTGGGAGACCCAGTACTTC
TRBD2,NA,TRBV11-1,TRBJ2-1,CASSQTGLRTSGSSDYNEQFF,TGTGCCAGCAGCCAGACGGGCCTGAGGACTAGCGGGAGTTCGGACTACAATGAGCAGTTCTTC
TRBD1,few,TRBV9,TRBJ1-6,CASSPEGTGSVDSPLHF,TGTGCCAGCAGCCCAGAAGGGACAGGGAGTGTTGATTCACCCCTCCACTTT
NA,NA,TRBV4-3,TRBJ2-3,CASSTGVGSTDTQYF,TGCGCCAGCAGCACAGGTGTGGGAAGCACAGATACGCAGTATTTT
NA,NA,TRBV5-1,TRBJ2-1,CASSSGAANEQFF,TGCGCCAGCAGCTCGGGGGCAGCCAATGAGCAGTTCTTC
TRBD1,NA,TRBV2,TRBJ2-6,CASSERKGGTGANVLTF,TGTGCCAGCAGTGAACGGAAAGGGGGCACTGGGGCCAACGTCCTGACTTTC
NA,NA,TRBV30,TRBJ2-7,CAGAGLYEQYF,TGTGCCGGGGCGGGCCTTTACGAGCAGTACTTC
NA,many,TRBV29-1,TRBJ2-5,CSVEVGRQETQYF,TGCAGCGTTGAGGTCGGGCGGCAAGAGACCCAGTACTTC
TRBD2,NA,TRBV7-2,TRBJ2-7,CASSHSGRAGEQYF,TGTGCCAGCAGCCATAGCGGGAGGGCGGGCGAGCAGTACTTC
NA,NA,TRBV7-3,TRBJ2-3,CASSLLRPGTDTQYF,TGTGCCAGCAGCTTACTGAGGCCGGGCACAGATACGCAGTATTTT
NA,NA,TRBV7-8,TRBJ2-3,CASTNDLYTQYF,TGTGCCAGCACCAATGACCTGTATACGCAGTATTTT
TRBD1,NA,TRBV7-3,TRBJ1-2,CASSPRTGHGYTF,TGTGCCAGCAGCCCTCGGACAGGGCACGGCTACACCTTC
TRBD2,few,TRBV6-6,TRBJ2-5,CASSYAHLAVQETQYF,TGTGCCAGCAGTTACGCCCATCTAGCGGTACAAGAGACCCAGTACTTC
TRBD2,NA,TRBV27,TRBJ2-5,CASSLDRASGGETQYF,TGTGCCAGCAGTTTAGATCGGGCTAGCGGAGGGGAGACCCAGTACTTC
NA,few,TRBV28,TRBJ2-3,CASSINIQNRGRSSTDTQYF,TGTGCCAGCAGTATCAACATCCAAAACCGGGGGAGGTCTAGCACAGATACGCAGTATTTT
TRBD2,NA,TRBV29-1,TRBJ2-3,CSVEDRLAGAPSTQYF,TGCAGCGTTGAAGATCGGCTAGCGGGGGCCCCGTCGACGCAGTATTTT
NA,few,TRBV11-2,TRBJ2-5,CASSLASRETQYF,TGTGCCAGCAGCTTAGCGAGCCGGGAGACCCAGTACTTC
NA,NA,TRBV27,TRBJ2-7,CASELPPYPAGRDYEQYF,TGTGCCAGCGAACTCCCACCATACCCGGCCGGGAGAGACTACGAGCAGTACTTC
NA,few,TRBV6-5,TRBJ1-6,CASSTGQTWASPLHF,TGTGCCAGCAGTACCGGACAGACTTGGGCTTCACCCCTCCACTTT
TRBD2,NA,TRBV5-1,TRBJ2-3,CASSSLAGATDTQYF,TGCGCCAGCAGCTCATTAGCGGGAGCCACAGATACGCAGTATTTT
TRBD1,NA,TRBV9,TRBJ1-2,CASSVATGSYGYTF,TGTGCCAGCAGCGTGGCGACAGGGAGCTATGGCTACACCTTC